This is a list of T cell receptor beta chains from one sample in a study of tumor-infiltrating lymphocytes in primary liver carcinoma. TCRdb passed the multiplex PCR reads through MiXCR, listing each CDR3 protein once. The sample has approximately 320,000 distinct CDR3 sequences, nearly 60% seen once. What was sequenced was peripheral blood. Source of these receptors: a young woman with primary liver carcinoma and hepatitis B virus infection. The conserved cysteine and the conserved F or W are not part of the CDR3 here. Where a row states a size, it is once, few, many or the class of an expanded clone; other rows omit it.

>13|TRBJ1-5|many|TRBV12-3/TRBV12-4
ASSIMQGAGQPQH
>14|TRBJ2-5|.|TRBV11-1
ASSSSTAGIGETQY
>13|TRBJ2-7|few|TRBV12-3/TRBV12-4
ASSGGHGSSYEQY
>13|TRBJ2-1|many|TRBV12-3/TRBV12-4
ASRADLSSYNEQF
>11|TRBJ2-7|.|TRBV18
ASSSGGTYEQY
>12|TRBJ2-3|few|TRBV7-9
ASSFSFGTDTQY
>11|TRBJ1-6|.|TRBV4-1
ASSQGVRQPLH
>12|TRBJ2-7|.|TRBV5-8
ASSLRDRAYEQY
>12|TRBJ2-3|.|TRBV10-3
ATWSGTYTVTQY
>13|TRBJ2-7|few|TRBV13
ASSLGYKTNYEQY
>10|TRBJ1-4|few|TRBV10-1
ASSETNEKLF
>11|TRBJ1-2|.|TRBV6-1
ASSVSKDYGYT
>13|TRBJ1-1|.|TRBV30
AWDTWGQTNTEVF
>11|TRBJ2-3|.|TRBV29-1
SVGTSLTDTQY
>10|TRBJ2-1|.|TRBV30
ACERAGVAQF
>9|TRBJ1-2|.|TRBV6-6
AIRTDYGYT
>12|TRBJ1-5|once|TRBV6-2/TRBV6-3
ASSSAAGIQPLH
>14|TRBJ1-1|.|TRBV5-1
ASSLAAATANTEAF
>13|TRBJ2-2|few|TRBV6-6
ASRGPTGLTGELF
>14|TRBJ1-1|many|TRBV29-1
SVEVGLHSMNTEAF
>10|TRBJ1-1|.|TRBV12-3/TRBV12-4
ASGDTNTEAF
>13|TRBJ2-7|.|TRBV11-2
ASRLDRDLSYEQY
>14|TRBJ2-3|.|TRBV11-3
ASSLDGGPNTDTQY
>15|TRBJ2-1|.|TRBV7-9
ASSLTYLVISYNEQS
>15|TRBJ2-3|many|TRBV5-6
ASSLGLRGTSTDTQY
>10|TRBJ2-2|.|TRBV13
ASSYRSRELF
>12|TRBJ2-1|.|TRBV6-5
TGRKSNAHNEQF
>13|TRBJ2-1|.|TRBV7-8
ASSFTAGTSNEQF
>12|TRBJ1-1|.|TRBV29-1
SVEVEGVGTEAI
>12|TRBJ1-5|many|TRBV6-1
ASRGRGRSQPQH
>13|TRBJ2-7|.|TRBV6-2/TRBV6-3
ASSYYPLDLGEQY
>11|TRBJ1-5|once|TRBV14
ASSQDLGQPRH
>14|TRBJ2-4|.|TRBV6-6
ASSYMTGVGKNIQY
>16|TRBJ2-1|.|TRBV11-2
ATFPGGSGRRSYNEQF
>13|TRBJ2-7|.|TRBV6-1
ASVYAGTASYGQY
>11|TRBJ2-4|.|TRBV29-1
SVNLEAKNIQY
>15|TRBJ2-1|few|TRBV4-2
ASSRDVRRTSYNEQF
>13|TRBJ1-6|many|TRBV28
ASLPPGQYNSPLH
>12|TRBJ1-2|many|TRBV12-3/TRBV12-4
ASSLQGYQHGYT
>12|TRBJ2-1|medium-sized|TRBV29-1
SGAAGSVVDEQF
>11|TRBJ2-2|.|TRBV7-9
ASSFRGTGELF